These 31 T cell receptor beta chains share one sample of origin, sequenced in a study of neurological immune-mediated disorders. In TCRdb, the 5' RACE reads were re-called with MiXCR into one record per CDR3 protein. The data show some 65,000 distinct CDR3 sequences, roughly 4% seen once. Sequenced material: PBMCs. The receptors here all came from a man in his fifties or sixties with multiple sclerosis.

This clonotype was counted at least ten times. The genes are TRBV25-1 and TRBJ2-2; either TRBD1 or TRBD2 may fit D (5 bases each). V lost 2 bases and J 4 bases, leaving 20 bases between the germline ends. Germline CDR1 reads MGHDK; CDR2 reads SYGVNS. The CDR3 has 18 amino acids. This CDR3 reads CASSERQGPLRGTGELFF. The CDR3 DNA follows: TGTGCCAGCAGTGAACGCCAGGGACCCCTTAGGGGCACCGGGGAGCTGTTTTTT.

This clonotype was observed a few times. V is TRBV20-1 and J is TRBJ2-2; D gene uncertain. Per the germline V gene, CDR1 is DFQATT and CDR2 is SNEGSKA (reference sequence). CDR3 length equals 13 residues. Deletions cut 2 bases from V and 4 bases from J, with 8 bases between. Here the CDR3 reads CSARRPPTGELFF. The CDR3 nucleotides are TGCAGTGCTAGAAGACCCCCCACCGGGGAGCTGTTTTTT.

At least ten counts were recorded for this clonotype. This chain uses TRBV11-2 with TRBJ2-3; TRBD2 aligns across 8 bases. V lost 5 bases to trimming and J lost 2 bases; unmatched junction nucleotides: 6. The germline gives CDR1 SGHAT, CDR2 FQNNGV. The CDR3 is 15 amino acids. The CDR3 DNA reads as TGTGCCAGCAGCCGACGGGGGGGTATCACAGATACGCAGTATTTT. Encoded protein: CASSRRGGITDTQYF. The whole variable domain, filled in from reference TRBV11-2 and TRBJ2-3, reads EAGVAQSPRYKIIEKRQSVAFWCNPISGHATLYWYQQILGQGPKLLIQFQNNGVVDDSQLPKDRFSAERLKGVDSTLKIQPAKLEDSAVYLCASSRRGGITDTQYFGPGTRLTVL.

This clonotype was counted many times. The V gene is TRBV5-1, the J gene TRBJ1-2, with TRBD1 matching over 7 bases. Germline CDR1 and CDR2: SGHRS and YFSETQ. V shed 0 bases, J shed 8 bases, and the junction held 10 bases outside the gene matches. The CDR3 consists of 15 residues. The chain's CDR3 is CASSLGPDRAGGYTF. CDR3 coding DNA: TGCGCCAGCAGCTTGGGGCCTGACAGGGCCGGCGGCTACACCTTC.

This clonotype was counted ten times or more. The chain has TRBV20-1 and TRBJ2-7, with unresolved D. The CDR3 is 12 amino acids. Deletions cut 1 base from V and 3 bases from J, with 7 bases between. Germline V gene data show CDR1 as DFQATT and CDR2 as SNEGSKA (reference sequence). The CDR3 DNA is TGCAGTGCTAGAGGGGCCAGCTACGAGCAGTACTTC. Its translation is CSARGASYEQYF.

This clonotype was seen many times. The CDR3 DNA follows: TGCAGTGCCGGGACAGGGGGCTACGAGCAGTACGTC. It yields the protein CSAGTGGYEQYV. The chain joins TRBV20-1 to TRBJ2-7; 11 bases align to TRBD1. J lost 3 bases, V lost 6 bases, and 1 base had no gene match. Germline V lookup: CDR1 DFQATT, CDR2 SNEGSKA (reference sequence). The CDR3 contains 12 residues.

This clonotype was seen ten or more times. V is TRBV5-1 and J is TRBJ2-1, with D possibly being TRBD1 or TRBD2 (6 bases each). The V end lost 0 bases, the J end lost 4 bases, and 11 bases lay between the germline ends. Germline V CDR1 and CDR2: SGHRS, YFSETQ. The CDR3 is made up of 15 amino acids. The CDR3 sequence is CASSLEGDWYNEQFF. The CDR3 DNA reads TGCGCCAGCAGCTTGGAGGGGGACTGGTACAATGAGCAGTTCTTC.

The sample holds many counts of this clonotype. This rearrangement joins TRBV11-2 to TRBJ2-4, with a weak D call TRBD1 (6 bases). There are 11 residues in the CDR3. Trimming pared 5 bases from V and 10 bases from J, leaving 9 bases between. Germline CDR1 reads SGHAT; CDR2 reads FQNNGV. The CDR3: CASSLGQIQYF. CDR3 DNA sequence: TGTGCCAGCAGCCTTGGACAGATTCAGTACTTC.

The rearrangement uses TRBV7-6 and TRBJ2-1, with 15 bases matching TRBD2. The CDR3 has 19 residues. In germline, CDR1 is SGHVS, CDR2 FNYEAQ. J was trimmed by 8 bases and V by 0 bases; bases with no gene match: 11. CDR3 nucleotides: TGTGCCAGCAGCTTAGCGTTCCGGACTAGCGGGGGGGCGTTCTATGAGCAGTTCTTC. This encodes CASSLAFRTSGGAFYEQFF. The entire variable domain, with the rest obtained from reference TRBV7-6 and TRBJ2-1, is as follows: GAGVSQSPRYKVTKRGQDVALRCDPISGHVSLYWYRQALGQGPEFLTYFNYEAQQDKSGLPNDRFSAERPEGSISTLTIQRTEQRDSAMYRCASSLAFRTSGGAFYEQFFGPGTRLTVL.

This clonotype has ten or more counts. The chain uses TRBV4-2 and TRBJ1-6; the D is unclear. V was shortened by 0 bases and J by 9 bases, with 18 bases between the two germline ends. The CDR3 covers 17 residues. Germline values: CDR1 LGHNA, CDR2 YNFKEQ. The CDR3 loop is CASSQDSVPGFGSPLHF. Written as DNA, the CDR3 is TGTGCCAGCAGCCAAGATTCCGTGCCGGGGTTTGGTTCACCCCTCCACTTT.

This clonotype was seen at least ten times. The V gene is TRBV21-1, the J gene TRBJ1-5; the DNA was not used to check the table's D call, TRBD1. TRBV21-1 is noted as a pseudogene. This CDR3 is 14 amino acids long. Here the CDR3 reads CASIGTGEDQPQHF. The CDR3 bases are TGTGCCAGCATCGGGACAGGGGAGGATCAGCCCCAGCATTTT.

This clonotype was detected many times. The gene calls are TRBV12-3 or TRBV12-4 and TRBJ2-7; 10 nucleotides line up with TRBD1. After removal of 5 bases from V and 1 base from J, the junction contained 8 bases not matched to a gene. This CDR3 has 16 amino acids. The CDR3 DNA follows: TGTGCCAGCAGTCTAAGCCCGGGACAGGGGTCCTACGAGCAGTACTTC. It translates to CASSLSPGQGSYEQYF.

This clonotype was observed at least ten times. The chain couples TRBV20-1 to TRBJ2-6; 9 bases are shared with TRBD1. With 6 bases clipped from V and 2 bases from J, the junction kept 5 bases outside the gene matches. From germline, CDR1 is DFQATT and CDR2 SNEGSKA (reference sequence). The CDR3 contains 15 residues. The CDR3 nucleotides are TGCAGTGCCAGGACAGGGGAGACTGGGGCCAACGTCCTGACTTTC. Its protein product is CSARTGETGANVLTF.

This clonotype was detected many times. This chain links TRBV7-3 with TRBJ2-2; TRBD2 agrees at 13 bases. The CDR3 is 16 amino acids. V was pared by 5 bases and J by 4 bases, with 4 bases of the junction left unmatched. Germline V gene lookup returns CDR1 SGHTA and CDR2 FQGTGA. This CDR3 is CASSALAGGPTGELFF. In DNA, the CDR3 is TGTGCCAGCAGCGCACTAGCGGGGGGGCCCACCGGGGAGCTGTTTTTT. The variable domain in full, with the rest retrieved from reference TRBV7-3 and TRBJ2-2, is GAGVSQTPSNKVTEKGKYVELRCDPISGHTALYWYRQSLGQGPEFLIYFQGTGAADDSGLPNDRFFAVRPEGSVSTLKIQRTERGDSAVYLCASSALAGGPTGELFFGEGSRLTVL.

This clonotype was recorded at least ten times. The V call is TRBV6-2 or TRBV6-3, the J call TRBJ1-1, with D possibly matching TRBD1 (5 bases). Trimming took off 5 bases at V and 0 bases at J, with 7 bases between the two ends. The CDR3 is made up of 13 amino acids. Germline V gives CDR1 MNHEY, CDR2 SVGEGT. DNA of the CDR3: TGTGCCAGCAGTCCGACAGTGAACACTGAAGCTTTCTTT. Translated, it gives CASSPTVNTEAFF.

About this clonotype itself: A much larger clone lies a single base off, so this may be a read error. The chain joins TRBV4-1 to TRBJ2-7; unclear D gene. Germline V gives CDR1 MGHRA, CDR2 YSYEKL. Deletions cut 0 bases from V and 7 bases from J, with 19 bases between. CDR3 length: 16 amino acids. DNA for the CDR3: TGCGCCAGCAGCCAAGAAGCTACCTGGGATGGAGAAGAGCAGTACTTC. Its translation is CASSQEATWDGEEQYF.

This clonotype was seen ten or more times. The V call is TRBV6-5, the J call TRBJ2-7; TRBD1 is a possible D gene (6 bases). This CDR3 comprises 14 residues. The germline CDR1 and CDR2 sequences are MNHEY and SVGAGI. V was shortened by 7 bases and J by 4 bases, with 17 bases between the two germline ends. CDR3 protein: CASNADRPGYEQYF. The DNA of the CDR3 is TGTGCCAGCAACGCAGACAGGCCAGGATACGAGCAGTACTTC.

This clonotype was seen repeatedly, ten times or more. J is TRBJ1-5 and V is TRBV10-3; perhaps TRBD1 as D (5 bases). Trimming left V 2 bases short and J 3 bases short, with 11 bases between. CDR1 is ENHRY, CDR2 SYGVKD, per germline. CDR3 length: 15 amino acids. The CDR3 protein is CAISEGRGYNQPQHF. The CDR3 nucleotides are TGTGCCATCAGTGAGGGTAGGGGATACAATCAGCCCCAGCATTTT.

This clonotype has a count of ten or more. A read error is possible here, since a much larger clone lies one base away. The chain links TRBV29-1 to TRBJ2-2, with D unresolved. CDR1 is SQVTM, CDR2 ANQGSEA, per germline. The CDR3 is 13 residues long. Trimming stripped 4 bases from V and 7 bases from J, with 13 bases between. As DNA, the CDR3 is TGCAGCGTTGCCGGCGAAGAAGGCGGGGAGCTGTTTTTT. Amino acids: CSVAGEEGGELFF.

The table lists this clonotype with a few counts. Given the absence of the conserved phenylalanine or tryptophan at the CDR3 end, a read error is likely. The chain employs TRBV7-2 and TRBJ1-3; TRBD1 matches at 8 bases. The germline gives CDR1 SGHTA, CDR2 FQGNSA. The CDR3 has 14 amino acids. V was clipped by 5 bases and J by 2 bases; unmatched bases: 2. Written as DNA, the CDR3 is TGTGCCAGCAGCGGACAGGGTCCTGGAAACACCATATATTGT. Its translation is CASSGQGPGNTIYC.

At least ten counts were recorded for this clonotype. The gene calls are TRBV4-3 and TRBJ1-2; no clear D gene. V was shortened by 0 bases and J by 4 bases, with 3 bases between the two germline ends. This CDR3 is 12 amino acids long. CDR1 is LGHNA and CDR2 is YSLEER in the germline V gene. CDR3 loop: CASSQDGYGYTF. The CDR3 DNA is TGCGCCAGCAGCCAAGACGGCTATGGCTACACCTTC.

The table lists this clonotype with many counts. The junction does not match germline at one end; this may be a read error. V is TRBV20-1 and J is TRBJ1-5, with unresolved D. CDR1 is DFQATT, CDR2 SNEGSKA, per germline (reference sequence). The CDR3 spans 12 residues. CDR3 amino acids: CSARMGDQPQNF. The CDR3 coding sequence is TGCAGTGCTAGAATGGGAGATCAGCCCCAGAATTTT.

In its sample, this clonotype was seen many times. The chain uses TRBV4-3 and TRBJ2-3; TRBD2 matches at 9 bases. The CDR3 is 18 amino acids. After removal of 4 bases from V and 6 bases from J, the junction contained 17 bases not matched to a gene. CDR1 is LGHNA and CDR2 is YSLEER in the germline V gene. The CDR3 protein is CASSPAWASGTRGDTQYF. CDR3 nucleotide sequence: TGCGCCAGCAGCCCCGCCTGGGCTAGCGGGACCCGGGGGGATACGCAGTATTTT.

At least ten counts were recorded for this clonotype. The rearrangement joins TRBV20-1 to TRBJ1-3; TRBD1 is a possible D gene (5 bases). CDR1 and CDR2 from the germline V gene are DFQATT and SNEGSKA (reference sequence). The CDR3 covers 14 residues. V was trimmed by 1 base and J by 4 bases, leaving 11 bases between them. The CDR3: CSARGGGVGNTIYF. Written as DNA, the CDR3 is TGCAGTGCTAGAGGCGGGGGTGTCGGAAACACCATATATTTT.

The sample holds many counts of this clonotype. CDR3 protein: CASSFRGDSNQPQHF. The CDR3 DNA reads TGCGCCAGCAGCTTCCGCGGAGATAGCAATCAGCCCCAGCATTTT. J is TRBJ1-5 and V is TRBV5-1; no clear D gene. CDR1 and CDR2 (germline): SGHRS, YFSETQ. CDR3 length equals 15 residues. V dropped 2 bases and J dropped 0 bases, with 9 bases sitting between them.

This clonotype was seen ten or more times. The chain has TRBV7-2 and TRBJ1-2, with 7 bases aligning to TRBD1. The V and J ends lost 5 bases and 2 bases, in that order; junction bases with no gene match: 8. Germline lookup yields CDR1 SGHTA and CDR2 FQGNSA. CDR3 length: 15 amino acids. CDR3: CASSRWTGTNYGYTF. The DNA of the CDR3 is TGTGCCAGCAGCCGTTGGACAGGAACGAACTATGGCTACACCTTC.

This clonotype was recorded at least ten times. The gene calls are TRBV12-3 or TRBV12-4 and TRBJ2-2; D ambiguous. The germline V and J ends were trimmed by 3 bases and 1 base, with 0 bases remaining between them. CDR3 size: 12 residues. DNA of the CDR3: TGTGCCAGCAGTTTGAACACCGGGGAGCTGTTTTTT. Amino acid sequence: CASSLNTGELFF.

The CDR3 loop reads CASSANRGGGTEAFF. CDR3 sequence (DNA): TGCGCCAGCAGCGCAAACAGGGGCGGGGGCACTGAAGCTTTCTTT. The V and J genes are TRBV5-1 and TRBJ1-1; TRBD1 matches at 7 bases. J gave up 4 bases and V 4 bases, and 10 bases lay outside the gene matches. CDR1 and CDR2 from the germline V gene are SGHRS and YFSETQ. The CDR3 runs to 15 residues.

This clonotype was seen more than once but under ten times. This chain connects TRBV6-2 or TRBV6-3 to TRBJ2-2; the D call may be TRBD1 or TRBD2 (5 bases each). The CDR3 consists of 14 residues. The V and J ends lost 6 bases and 7 bases respectively, with 15 bases between them. The germline V gene has CDR1 MNHEY and CDR2 SVGEGT. The DNA for the CDR3 is TGTGCCAGCAGACGGGGTGGGACCGGCGGGGAGCTGTTTTTT. Translated: CASRRGGTGGELFF.

Many counts were recorded for this clonotype. A junction boundary mismatches the germline segment, possibly from a read error. The chain couples TRBV5-6 to TRBJ1-5; D is unresolved. Germline V gives CDR1 SGHDT, CDR2 YYEEEE. CDR3 length: 12 amino acids. CDR3 sequence reads: CASSLTNQPQNF. The CDR3 region has the DNA TGTGCCAGCAGCTTGACGAATCAGCCCCAGAATTTT.

This clonotype was recorded at least ten times. The gene calls are TRBV4-1 and TRBJ2-5; D may be TRBD1 (6 bases). The CDR3 is 16 amino acids. V lost 2 bases to trimming and J lost 5 bases, with 18 bases between them. Germline lookup yields CDR1 MGHRA and CDR2 YSYEKL. In DNA, the CDR3 is TGCGCCAGCAGCCAAACCTTGGGACAAAAGAGGGAGACCCAGTACTTC. Translation: CASSQTLGQKRETQYF.